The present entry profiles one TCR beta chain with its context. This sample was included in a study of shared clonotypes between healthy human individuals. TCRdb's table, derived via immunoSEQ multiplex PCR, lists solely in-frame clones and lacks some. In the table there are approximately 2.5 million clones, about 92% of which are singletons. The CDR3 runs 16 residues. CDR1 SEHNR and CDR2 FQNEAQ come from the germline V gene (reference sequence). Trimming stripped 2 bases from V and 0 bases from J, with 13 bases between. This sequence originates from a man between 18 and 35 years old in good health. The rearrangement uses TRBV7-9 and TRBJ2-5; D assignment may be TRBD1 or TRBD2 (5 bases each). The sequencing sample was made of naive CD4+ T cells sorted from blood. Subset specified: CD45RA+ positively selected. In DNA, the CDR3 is TGTGCCAGCAGCTTAAGGGAGACAGAGTACCAAGAGACCCAGTACTTC. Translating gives CASSLRETEYQETQYF.